Listed here are 29 T cell receptor beta chains from one sample, sequenced in a study of cytomegalovirus exposure and HLA in healthy donors. Primers included in the PCR were 60 Vbeta and 13 Jbeta primers. Profiling relied on immunoSEQ multiplex PCR, and the TCRdb table lists in-frame clones only, not all of them. The table includes roughly 34,000 clones, about 79% detected once. Sequencing was carried out using PBMCs. All receptors derive from a woman between 18 and 29 years old in good health and CMV-seronegative.

The rearrangement links TRBV6-1 to TRBJ2-5; a weak D match, TRBD2 (5 bases). Per the germline V gene, CDR1 is MNHNS and CDR2 is SASEGT. V was pared by 1 base and J by 5 bases, with 11 bases between. The CDR3 length is 14 residues. CDR3 sequence (DNA): TGTGCCAGCAGTGAAGTTCTTAGCGAGGAGACCCAGTACTTC. This gives the protein CASSEVLSEETQYF.

V usage is TRBV30 and J usage is TRBJ2-1; D remains unclear. The germline V and J ends were trimmed by 0 bases and 6 bases, with 6 bases remaining between them. Germline values: CDR1 GTSNPN, CDR2 SVGIG (reference sequence). This CDR3 comprises 12 residues. The CDR3 DNA sequence: TGTGCCTGGAGTGTGGTAGCCAATGAGCAGTTCTTC. This encodes CAWSVVANEQFF. The full variable domain, with the rest looked up from reference TRBV30 and TRBJ2-1, is SQTIHQWPATLVQPVGSPLSLECTVEGTSNPNLYWYRQAAGRGLQLLFYSVGIGQISSEVPQNLSASRPQDRQFILSSKKLLLSDSGFYLCAWSVVANEQFFGPGTRLTVL.

The chain joins TRBV5-4 to TRBJ2-1; D perhaps matches TRBD2 (5 bases). The CDR3 extends over 15 amino acids. V was pared by 4 bases and J by 0 bases, with 11 bases between. CDR1 is SGHNT and CDR2 is YYREEE in the germline V gene (reference sequence). CDR3 in DNA: TGTGCCAGCAGCAAGGACTGGAGCTCCTACAATGAGCAGTTCTTC. Encoded protein: CASSKDWSSYNEQFF.

The chain is built from TRBV11-3 and TRBJ2-7, with D possibly matching TRBD1 (5 bases). Trimming removed 5 bases at V and 6 bases at J, with 20 bases between. Germline lookup yields CDR1 SGHNT and CDR2 YENEEA. This CDR3 contains 15 residues. The CDR3 sequence is CASSPEPGRVSEQYF. CDR3 DNA: TGTGCCAGCAGCCCCGAACCGGGCAGGGTAAGCGAGCAGTACTTC.

Remarks on this clone: One end of the junction fails to match germline, which may point to a read error. This rearrangement joins TRBV5-6 to TRBJ2-6, with 7 bases aligning to TRBD2. This CDR3 is 12 amino acids long. Per the germline V gene, CDR1 is SGHDT and CDR2 is YYEEEE. The CDR3 loop reads CASSLVGGILPF. The CDR3, as DNA: TGTGCCAGCAGCTTGGTGGGGGGGATCCTGCCTTTC.

The rearrangement uses TRBV6-5 and TRBJ2-1; TRBD2 agrees at 13 bases. Germline trimming cut 6 bases from V and 7 bases from J; bases unmatched to any gene: 6. Per germline, CDR1 MNHEY and CDR2 SVGAGI. The CDR3 has 15 amino acids. The CDR3 nucleotides are TGTGCCAGCAGGCTACTAGCGGGAGGGCCGAATGAGCAGTTCTTC. Translating gives CASRLLAGGPNEQFF.

The gene calls are TRBV27 and TRBJ1-4; D not resolved. With 4 bases removed from V and 0 bases from J, the gap between germline ends came to 12 bases. The CDR3 is made up of 16 amino acids. CDR1 MNHEY and CDR2 SMNVEV come from the germline V gene (reference sequence). CDR3 in DNA: TGTGCCAGCAGTTCCCGAGGCCCCTCAACTAATGAAAAACTGTTTTTT. Translated: CASSSRGPSTNEKLFF.

This chain uses TRBV29-1 with TRBJ2-1, with a tentative D call TRBD2 (6 bases). The V gene lost 3 bases and the J gene lost 5 bases, with 17 bases spanning the gap. The CDR3 has 15 residues. Germline CDR1 SQVTM, CDR2 ANQGSEA. The CDR3 loop reads CSVEGSLASNNEQFF. The CDR3 DNA sequence: TGCAGCGTTGAGGGCTCGCTAGCGTCTAACAATGAGCAGTTCTTC.

The gene calls are TRBV9 and TRBJ2-3, with 10 nucleotides matching TRBD2. The CDR3 contains 17 residues. With V trimmed by 3 bases and J by 0 bases, 7 bases remained unmatched. Germline CDR1 is SGDLS and CDR2 is YYNGEE. The CDR3 spells CASSAIIAGGSTDTQYF. The CDR3 bases are TGTGCCAGCAGCGCCATAATAGCGGGGGGAAGCACAGATACGCAGTATTTT.

V is TRBV7-8 and J is TRBJ2-5, with a tentative D call TRBD1 (7 bases). Germline CDR1 SGHVS, CDR2 FQNEAQ. This CDR3 spans 14 amino acids. V lost 2 bases and J 2 bases, leaving 9 bases between the germline ends. CDR3 bases: TGTGCCAGCAGCTTACCAGGGGGGCAAGAGACCCAGTACTTC. Translated, it gives CASSLPGGQETQYF.

V gene TRBV13 combines with J gene TRBJ2-1, with 13 bases matching TRBD2. The CDR3 extends over 17 amino acids. Per germline, CDR1 PRHDT and CDR2 FYEKMQ (reference sequence). V lost 5 bases, J lost 2 bases, and 6 bases stayed unmatched. This CDR3 reads CASSTQTSGGAYNEQFF. The CDR3 bases are TGTGCCAGCAGCACCCAAACTAGCGGGGGGGCCTACAATGAGCAGTTCTTC.

The chain employs TRBV7-3 and TRBJ2-1; 11 bases match TRBD2. Trimming at V came to 3 bases and at J to 3 bases, leaving 1 base not matched to a gene. Germline lookup yields CDR1 SGHTA and CDR2 FQGTGA. There are 15 residues in the CDR3. CDR3 nucleotide sequence: TGTGCCAGCAGCTTGGGACTAGCGGTCTACAATGAGCAGTTCTTC. This translates into CASSLGLAVYNEQFF.

This chain links TRBV5-1 with TRBJ2-5; D may be TRBD2 (5 bases). The CDR3 has 14 residues. Germline values: CDR1 SGHRS, CDR2 YFSETQ. V was cut by 4 bases and J by 1 base, with 11 bases left in between. This chain's CDR3 is CASSPGLIQETQYF. Written as DNA, the CDR3 is TGCGCCAGCAGCCCCGGACTGATCCAAGAGACCCAGTACTTC.

This clone was observed a handful of times. The rearrangement joins TRBV7-6 to TRBJ2-7; TRBD2 agrees at 8 bases. The germline V gene encodes CDR1 SGHVS and CDR2 FNYEAQ. The CDR3 consists of 16 residues. The V and J ends lost 1 base and 4 bases, in that order; junction bases with no gene match: 9. CDR3 region: CASSLGWAGGRYEQYF. CDR3 DNA sequence: TGTGCCAGCAGCTTAGGCTGGGCGGGGGGACGGTACGAGCAGTACTTC.

The chain combines TRBV7-6 with TRBJ2-2, with 7 nucleotides matching TRBD2. Trimming cost V 1 base and J 1 base; bases outside gene matches: 3. The CDR3 sequence is 16 residues long. Germline lookup yields CDR1 SGHVS and CDR2 FNYEAQ. CDR3 region: CASSLVVAGNTGELFF. DNA of the CDR3: TGTGCCAGCAGCTTAGTGGTAGCGGGGAACACCGGGGAGCTGTTTTTT.

The V gene is TRBV5-6, the J gene TRBJ2-2, with a tentative D call TRBD2 (5 bases). V shed 0 bases and J shed 0 bases, with 6 bases lying between them. This CDR3 region has 15 residues. Per germline, CDR1 SGHDT and CDR2 YYEEEE. CDR3 sequence reads: CASSLGAANTGELFF. DNA for the CDR3: TGTGCCAGCAGCTTGGGAGCGGCGAACACCGGGGAGCTGTTTTTT.

This clone was observed a handful of times. The V gene is TRBV5-1, the J gene TRBJ1-1; 9 bases line up with TRBD1. The CDR3 spans 13 residues. Germline V gene data show CDR1 as SGHRS and CDR2 as YFSETQ. After removal of 0 bases from V and 8 bases from J, the junction contained 2 bases not matched to a gene. CDR3 coding DNA: TGCGCCAGCAGCTTGGACAGGGGGCGCGAAGCTTTCTTT. The encoded protein is CASSLDRGREAFF.

Only a few counts were recorded for this clone. V is TRBV6-6 and J is TRBJ1-4; tentatively, D is TRBD1 (6 bases). This CDR3 is built from 14 residues. The V and J ends lost 10 bases and 1 base respectively, with 13 bases between them. The germline V gene has CDR1 MNHNY and CDR2 SVGAGI (reference sequence). The chain's CDR3 is CANLGAETNEKLFF. CDR3 DNA: TGTGCCAACCTGGGGGCCGAAACTAATGAAAAACTGTTTTTT.

V usage is TRBV7-4 and J usage is TRBJ2-7; TRBD1 might be the D (6 bases). Deletions cut 1 base from V and 2 bases from J, with 12 bases between. CDR1 is SGHVT and CDR2 is SQSDAQ in the germline V gene. The CDR3 is 15 residues long. CDR3 sequence reads: CASSLVNRATYEQYF. As DNA, the CDR3 is TGTGCCAGCAGCTTAGTAAACAGGGCCACCTACGAGCAGTACTTC. The complete variable domain, with remaining parts taken from reference TRBV7-4 and TRBJ2-7, reads GAGVSQSPRYKVAKRGRDVALRCDSISGHVTLYWYRQTLGQGSEVLTYSQSDAQRDKSGRPSGRFSAERPERSVSTLKIQRTEQGDSAVYLCASSLVNRATYEQYFGPGTRLTVT.

This chain uses TRBV9 with TRBJ1-2; D might be TRBD1 (5 bases). Germline CDR1 and CDR2: SGDLS and YYNGEE. V was pared by 7 bases and J by 4 bases, with 17 bases between. This CDR3 is 14 amino acids long. The DNA of the CDR3 is TGTGCCAGCTCCCAAACTGCGGGGGGCTATGGCTACACCTTC. This gives the protein CASSQTAGGYGYTF.

The CDR3 loop is CASNAGTGSTGELFF. CDR3 nucleotides: TGTGCCAGCAATGCCGGGACAGGGTCAACCGGGGAGCTGTTTTTT. The J gene is TRBJ2-2, the V gene TRBV28; 9 nucleotides line up with TRBD1. This CDR3 spans 15 amino acids. V dropped 7 bases and J dropped 5; count of bases not matched to a gene: 8. Germline loops: CDR1 MDHEN, CDR2 SYDVKM.

This clone was observed a handful of times. The chain couples TRBV6-4 to TRBJ2-1; 8 bases are shared with TRBD2. V was clipped by 2 bases and J by 6 bases; unmatched bases: 3. CDR3 size: 14 residues. Germline V lookup: CDR1 MRHNA, CDR2 SNTAGT. The CDR3 nucleotides read TGTGCCAGCAGTGACAACGGGGGGGCCAATGAGCAGTTCTTC. This gives the protein CASSDNGGANEQFF.

The chain combines TRBV5-1 with TRBJ2-2; no firm D call. V was shortened by 0 bases and J by 3 bases, with 9 bases between the two germline ends. Looked up from germline, CDR1 is SGHRS and CDR2 is YFSETQ. The CDR3 contains 15 residues. CDR3 DNA sequence: TGCGCCAGCAGCTTGGACTTGCTGGACACCGGGGAGCTGTTTTTT. Its translation is CASSLDLLDTGELFF.

The chain combines TRBV28 with TRBJ1-2, with D possibly TRBD1 on 6 matching bases. The germline V and J ends were trimmed by 6 bases and 3 bases, with 11 bases remaining between them. The length of the CDR3 is 13 residues. Germline loops: CDR1 MDHEN, CDR2 SYDVKM. As DNA, the CDR3 is TGTGCCAGCAGGATCACAGGGTACTATGGCTACACCTTC. Protein: CASRITGYYGYTF.

This chain links TRBV7-9 with TRBJ2-7; 11 positions agree with TRBD1. The V and J ends lost 3 bases and 7 bases, in that order; junction bases with no gene match: 5. CDR3 length equals 14 residues. The germline gives CDR1 SEHNR, CDR2 FQNEAQ (reference sequence). The chain's CDR3 is CASSLGQGEGEQYF. The CDR3 coding sequence is TGTGCCAGCAGCTTGGGACAGGGGGAGGGAGAGCAGTACTTC.

This chain links TRBV6-6 with TRBJ1-5; D uncertain. V lost 2 bases and J 1 base, leaving 9 bases between the germline ends. Germline V gene data show CDR1 as MNHNY and CDR2 as SVGAGI (reference sequence). The CDR3 is 15 amino acids. The DNA of the CDR3 is TGTGCCAGCAGTTACGGAGGGTGGAGCAATCAGCCCCAGCATTTT. This encodes CASSYGGWSNQPQHF.

The CDR3 DNA reads TGTGCCAGCAGTCCCGGTCAGAACACTGAAGCTTTCTTT. This encodes CASSPGQNTEAFF. This chain joins TRBV28 and TRBJ1-1; no clear D. Germline CDR1 is MDHEN and CDR2 is SYDVKM. The CDR3 has 13 residues. Trimming left V 5 bases short and J 1 base short, with 8 bases between.

V and J are TRBV21-1 and TRBJ1-2. TRBV21-1 is flagged as a pseudogene. The CDR3 runs 15 residues. CDR3 coding DNA: TGTGCCAGCAGCCCACGAGGGAGCACACACTATGGCTACACCTTC. It codes for CASSPRGSTHYGYTF.

This clone has just a few counts. The V gene is TRBV29-1, the J gene TRBJ2-7, with 9 bases fitting TRBD1. Looked up from germline, CDR1 is SQVTM and CDR2 is ANQGSEA. V was pared by 4 bases and J by 2 bases, with 3 bases of the junction left unmatched. This CDR3 has 13 residues. The CDR3 DNA sequence: TGCAGCGTTGGGGACAGGGACCCCTACGAGCAGTACTTC. This codes for CSVGDRDPYEQYF.